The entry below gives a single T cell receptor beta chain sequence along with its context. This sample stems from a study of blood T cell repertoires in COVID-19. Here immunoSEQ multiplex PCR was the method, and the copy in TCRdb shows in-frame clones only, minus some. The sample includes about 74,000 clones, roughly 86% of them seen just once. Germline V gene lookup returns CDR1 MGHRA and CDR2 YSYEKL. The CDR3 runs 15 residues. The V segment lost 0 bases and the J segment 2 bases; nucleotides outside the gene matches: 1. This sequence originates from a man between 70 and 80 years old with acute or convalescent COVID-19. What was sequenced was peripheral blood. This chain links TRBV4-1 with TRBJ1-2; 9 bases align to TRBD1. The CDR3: CASSQEGTGNYGYTF. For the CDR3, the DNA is TGCGCCAGCAGCCAAGAGGGGACAGGGAACTATGGCTACACCTTC.